The rows below give T cell receptor beta chains drawn from one sample of a study of cytomegalovirus exposure and HLA in healthy donors. TCRdb keeps only in-frame clones here, not all; method: immunoSEQ multiplex PCR. The table records roughly 70,000 clones, approximately 70% of them present only once. Sequenced sample: PBMCs. These receptors were taken from a male donor in good health and CMV-seropositive. CDR3s include the opening cysteine and the closing phenylalanine or tryptophan. A D gene is named only where the DNA matches it firmly. Size is stated for part of the rows, as once, few or many counts, or as a class when the clone is expanded.

size	J	V	D	DNA	CDR3
few	TRBJ1-1	TRBV19	TRBD1	TGTGCCAGTAGTCCGGGACAGGGGTCCGCTGAAGCTTTCTTT	CASSPGQGSAEAFF
.	TRBJ1-6	TRBV6-1	.	TGTGCCAGCAGTGGGCCGGAGAATTCACCCCTCCACTTT	CASSGPENSPLHF
once	TRBJ1-1	TRBV7-2	.	TGTGCCAGCAGCTCGCAGTCAAGTATGAACACTGAAGCTTTCTTT	CASSSQSSMNTEAFF
few	TRBJ2-5	TRBV29-1	.	TGCAGCGTTGGTTCGGGGGTTGAGACCCAGTACTTC	CSVGSGVETQYF
.	TRBJ1-4	TRBV5-6	.	TGTGCCAGCAGCTTGAGTGCCAGGGTAGGAGAAAAACTGTTTTTT	CASSLSARVGEKLFF
.	TRBJ2-7	TRBV2	.	TGTGCCAGCAGTGACCCAACCTACGAGCAGTACTTC	CASSDPTYEQYF
.	TRBJ1-1	TRBV19	.	TGTGCCAGTAGCCAGGGACATCCGAACACTGAAGCTTTCTTT	CASSQGHPNTEAFF
.	TRBJ1-5	TRBV27	TRBD1	TGTGCCAGCAGTTTATCCGGGACAGGGACCAATCAGCCCCAGCATTTT	CASSLSGTGTNQPQHF
.	TRBJ2-7	TRBV7-9	.	TGTGCCAGCAGCTTCAACTACGAGCAGTACTTC	CASSFNYEQYF
.	TRBJ1-5	TRBV6-1	.	TGTGCCAGCAGTGAAGTAATAACGAGGGATCAGCCCCAGCATTTT	CASSEVITRDQPQHF
.	TRBJ2-7	TRBV6-5	.	TGTGCCAGCAGGTCACAGGGGGGGGAGCAGTACTTC	CASRSQGGEQYF
.	TRBJ2-1	TRBV6-6	TRBD2	TGTGCCACAACGGGGACTAGCAGCTACAATGAGCAGTTCTTC	CATTGTSSYNEQFF
.	TRBJ2-1	TRBV5-5	TRBD2	TGTGCCAGCACCCTGACTAGCGGGAGTACCGACAATGAGCAGTTCTTC	CASTLTSGSTDNEQFF
.	TRBJ2-5	TRBV7-9	.	TGTTCCAGCAGCTTACGGAGTCAAGAGACCCAGTACTTC	CSSSLRSQETQYF
.	TRBJ2-2	TRBV9	.	TGTGCCAGCAGCGTAGGGGCTACCGGGGAGCTGTTTTTT	CASSVGATGELFF
.	TRBJ2-5	TRBV19	TRBD2	TGTGCCAGTAGTTGGACTAGCGGAGAGACCCAGTACTTC	CASSWTSGETQYF
.	TRBJ2-7	TRBV6-5	TRBD1	TGTGCCAGCAGCAGTCCGGGACAGCTCTCCTACGAGCAGTACTTC	CASSSPGQLSYEQYF